Each of the 29 T cell receptor beta chains below was sequenced from the same sample in a study of shared clonotypes between healthy human individuals. Sequenced by immunoSEQ multiplex PCR; TCRdb stores in-frame clones only, minus some. Of millions of clones in the sample, 90% to 95% were seen once. The sequenced material came from naive CD4+ T cells sorted from blood. Subset defined: CD45RA+ positively selected. These receptors came from a man younger than 35 in good health.

The J gene is TRBJ2-7, the V gene TRBV5-1; no clear D gene. The V end lost 1 base, the J end lost 3 bases, and 11 bases lay between the germline ends. Germline lookup yields CDR1 SGHRS and CDR2 YFSETQ. The CDR3 has 14 residues. The CDR3 reads CASSLRAADYEQYF. CDR3 DNA: TGCGCCAGCAGCTTGCGGGCGGCCGACTACGAGCAGTACTTC.

The V call is TRBV27, the J call TRBJ1-6, with D unclear. The V and J ends lost 6 bases and 7 bases respectively, with 13 bases between them. The CDR3 loop spans 14 amino acids. The germline CDR1 and CDR2 sequences are MNHEY and SMNVEV (reference sequence). CDR3 residues: CASSQGLGNSPLHF. The CDR3 bases are TGTGCCAGCAGCCAAGGCCTAGGGAATTCACCCCTCCACTTT.

This clone was recorded only once. V gene TRBV7-2 combines with J gene TRBJ2-7; D ambiguous. Looked up from germline, CDR1 is SGHTA and CDR2 is FQGNSA. V was trimmed by 2 bases and J by 3 bases, leaving 14 bases between them. The CDR3 extends over 15 amino acids. The CDR3 nucleotides are TGTGCCAGCAGCTTAAACGTTCTGGGAAGCTACGAGCAGTACTTC. Encoded protein: CASSLNVLGSYEQYF.

The chain couples TRBV5-8 to TRBJ1-2; TRBD1 might be the D (5 bases). Germline V gene lookup returns CDR1 SGHTS and CDR2 YDEGEE. The V and J ends lost 6 bases and 1 base respectively, with 16 bases between them. The CDR3 sequence is 15 residues long. CDR3 coding DNA: TGTGCCAGCACCGCCAGGGTCAGCTTTAACTATGGCTACACCTTC. Its protein product is CASTARVSFNYGYTF. The whole variable domain, filled in from reference TRBV5-8 and TRBJ1-2, reads EAGVTQSPTHLIKTRGQQATLRCSPISGHTSVYWYQQALGLGLQFLLWYDEGEERNRGNFPPRFSGRQFPNYSSELNVNALELEDSALYLCASTARVSFNYGYTFGSGTRLTVV.

The chain links TRBV29-1 to TRBJ1-2; possibly TRBD1 for D (5 bases). The V and J ends lost 2 bases and 9 bases respectively, with 19 bases between them. Germline V gives CDR1 SQVTM, CDR2 ANQGSEA. The CDR3 consists of 14 residues. Here the CDR3 DNA reads TGCAGCGTTGAAATATCAGGGTCCGAATGGAGCTACACCTTC. Amino acids: CSVEISGSEWSYTF.

This clone was recorded only once. V and J are TRBV28 and TRBJ1-1; TRBD1 might be the D (5 bases). With 6 bases removed from V and 8 bases from J, the gap between germline ends came to 19 bases. The CDR3 extends over 14 amino acids. CDR1 is MDHEN and CDR2 is SYDVKM in the germline V gene. The CDR3 is CASRATEKPLEAFF. The CDR3 coding sequence is TGTGCCAGCAGGGCGACAGAAAAACCTCTCGAAGCTTTCTTT.

Turning to this clone: The sample has other DNA sequences that encode this CDR3 too. The chain couples TRBV4-3 to TRBJ2-6; D remains unclear. Trimming removed 0 bases from V and 1 base from J, with 7 bases in between. The CDR3 has 16 residues. The germline gives CDR1 LGHNA, CDR2 YSLEER. The CDR3, as DNA: TGCGCCAGCAGCCAAGATCTCGGATCTGGGGCCAACGTCCTGACTTTC. Translating it yields CASSQDLGSGANVLTF.

The CDR3 sequence is CASSDPPEAFF. The CDR3 nucleotides are TGTGCCAGCAGTGATCCCCCTGAAGCTTTCTTT. J is TRBJ1-1 and V is TRBV6-1; no clear D. The CDR3 is made up of 11 amino acids. Germline assignment: CDR1 MNHNS and CDR2 SASEGT. V lost 3 bases and J lost 6, with 5 bases in between.

The chain joins TRBV2 to TRBJ2-7; D uncertain. This CDR3 contains 11 residues. Trimming pared 6 bases from V and 12 bases from J, leaving 15 bases between. The germline V gene has CDR1 SNHLY and CDR2 FYNNEI. CDR3 protein: CASRGFEDAYF. In nucleotides, the CDR3 is TGTGCCAGCAGGGGGTTTGAGGACGCGTACTTC.

The chain uses TRBV29-1 and TRBJ1-1, with unresolved D. Trimming took 4 bases from V and 2 from J, leaving 11 bases between them. The germline V gene encodes CDR1 SQVTM and CDR2 ANQGSEA. There are 13 residues in the CDR3. CDR3 sequence: CSVGRQINTEAFF. The DNA of the CDR3 is TGCAGCGTTGGGCGTCAGATTAACACTGAAGCTTTCTTT. Full variable domain (rest looked up from reference TRBV29-1 and TRBJ1-1): SAVISQKPSRDICQRGTSLTIQCQVDSQVTMMFWYRQQPGQSLTLIATANQGSEATYESGFVIDKFPISRPNLTFSTLTVSNMSPEDSSIYLCSVGRQINTEAFFGQGTRLTVV.

The CDR3 DNA follows: TGTGCCAGCAGCTCCCCCGGGAGGGGACAGGGTCTTTTTTTT. It translates to CASSSPGRGQGLFF. The chain has TRBV11-2 and TRBJ1-4; 9 positions agree with TRBD1. Germline V gene lookup returns CDR1 SGHAT and CDR2 FQNNGV. The CDR3 covers 14 residues. The J segment lost 17 bases and the V segment lost 4 bases, leaving 14 bases of the junction unmatched. The variable domain in full, completed from reference TRBV11-2 and TRBJ1-4, reads EAGVAQSPRYKIIEKRQSVAFWCNPISGHATLYWYQQILGQGPKLLIQFQNNGVVDDSQLPKDRFSAERLKGVDSTLKIQPAKLEDSAVYLCASSSPGRGQGLFFGSGTQLSVL.

The V call is TRBV10-2, the J call TRBJ2-1; TRBD2 matches at 12 bases. CDR3 length: 16 amino acids. The trim removed 1 base at V and 5 bases at J, leaving 3 bases unmatched. Germline V lookup: CDR1 WSHSY, CDR2 SAAADI. CDR3 amino acids: CASSEWGLAGHNEQFF. CDR3 DNA: TGCGCCAGCAGTGAGTGGGGACTAGCGGGCCACAATGAGCAGTTCTTC.

The chain recombines TRBV6-4 with TRBJ1-2; 7 bases fit TRBD1. The junction had 11 bases not matched to a gene; V was cut back by 5 bases and J by 8 bases. The CDR3 length is 14 residues. Germline CDR1 is MRHNA and CDR2 is SNTAGT. The CDR3 sequence: CASSRDSSIGGYTF. In nucleotides, the CDR3 is TGTGCCAGCAGTAGGGACAGTTCCATTGGAGGCTACACCTTC.

This clone showed up just once. CDR3 protein: CASSLSGGSDTQYF. CDR3 bases: TGTGCCAGCAGTTTAAGCGGGGGGTCAGATACGCAGTATTTT. The rearrangement uses TRBV28 and TRBJ2-3; 9 nucleotides agree with TRBD2. The CDR3 covers 14 residues. Trimming took 2 bases from V and 4 from J; bases not matched to a gene: 1. The germline V gene has CDR1 MDHEN and CDR2 SYDVKM.

This clone is a singleton in its sample. The chain employs TRBV7-2 and TRBJ1-5; D is ambiguous. Germline CDR1 and CDR2: SGHTA and FQGNSA. The CDR3 has 14 residues. Trimming cost V 7 bases and J 7 bases, with 17 bases left between them. The CDR3 protein is CASTYGREGQPQHF. The CDR3 nucleotides read TGTGCCAGCACCTACGGGCGGGAAGGGCAGCCCCAGCATTTT.

This sequence joins TRBV28 and TRBJ1-2, with a weak D call TRBD1 (6 bases). The germline V and J ends were trimmed by 8 bases and 8 bases, with 24 bases remaining between them. The V gene's germline CDR1 is MDHEN and CDR2 SYDVKM. The CDR3 extends over 15 amino acids. CDR3 bases: TGTGCCAGCTTTGAAACCTTGGGGGCGCCTCAGGGCTACACCTTC. Amino acids: CASFETLGAPQGYTF.

The chain carries TRBV10-3 and TRBJ1-5; D is possibly TRBD1 (5 bases). In germline, CDR1 is ENHRY, CDR2 SYGVKD. This CDR3 has 14 amino acids. V was clipped by 10 bases and J by 0 bases, with 13 bases between them. The DNA for the CDR3 is TGTGCCACCCGAGAGGGGCCTAGCAATCAGCCCCAGCATTTT. It encodes CATREGPSNQPQHF.

The chain recombines TRBV4-1 with TRBJ2-7; D is perhaps TRBD2 (5 bases). Germline loops: CDR1 MGHRA, CDR2 YSYEKL. The CDR3 runs to 16 residues. The ends were cut back, 6 bases at V and 0 bases at J, with 18 bases in the middle. CDR3 amino acids: CASSPGQRTSSYEQYF. The CDR3 bases are TGCGCCAGCAGTCCCGGCCAGCGGACCAGCTCCTACGAGCAGTACTTC.

This sequence joins TRBV4-2 and TRBJ1-3; the D is unclear. The germline gives CDR1 LGHNA, CDR2 YNFKEQ. Between the trimmed V and J ends, which lost 0 bases and 0 bases, there was a span of 9 bases. This CDR3 comprises 16 residues. The CDR3 sequence: CASSQDLTRSGNTIYF. The CDR3 nucleotides read TGTGCCAGCAGCCAAGATTTGACCCGCTCTGGAAACACCATATATTTT.

This sequence joins TRBV5-1 and TRBJ1-2; TRBD1 agrees at 7 bases. From germline, CDR1 is SGHRS and CDR2 YFSETQ. V trimming: 4 bases; J trimming: 4 bases; junction bases outside the gene matches: 7. The CDR3 has 14 amino acids. The CDR3 loop reads CASSSGTESYGYTF. CDR3 nucleotide sequence: TGCGCCAGCAGCAGCGGGACAGAGAGCTATGGCTACACCTTC.

This chain links TRBV2 with TRBJ2-7; 7 nucleotides match TRBD1. The CDR3 sequence is 14 residues long. V was pared by 10 bases and J by 4 bases, with 13 bases of the junction left unmatched. Germline-derived CDR1 and CDR2 are SNHLY and FYNNEI. CDR3 in amino acids: CATRPRDRTYEQYF. CDR3 DNA sequence: TGTGCCACCAGACCCCGGGACAGAACTTACGAGCAGTACTTC.

The chain has TRBV7-9 and TRBJ1-1; tentative D call: TRBD1 (5 bases). The ends were cut back, 4 bases at V and 4 bases at J, with 13 bases in the middle. The V gene's germline CDR1 is SEHNR and CDR2 FQNEAQ (reference sequence). The CDR3 is made up of 14 amino acids. The CDR3 region has the DNA TGTGCCAGCAGCTCTAAAGGGGAAGGCACTGAAGCTTTCTTT. This encodes CASSSKGEGTEAFF.

Comments on this clone: At one boundary the junction diverges from the germline segment, which might be a read error. V is TRBV28 and J is TRBJ1-5, with D uncertain. Germline V gives CDR1 MDHEN, CDR2 SYDVKM. The length of the CDR3 is 12 residues. CDR3 in amino acids: CASGLINQPQHF. CDR3 sequence (DNA): TGTGCCAGCGGTTTAATCAATCAGCCCCAGCATTTT.

In this sample, this clone turned up once. The identical CDR3 is also encoded by other nucleotide sequences in the sample. The J gene is TRBJ1-3, the V gene TRBV19, with D possibly being TRBD1 (5 bases). V was clipped by 6 bases and J by 7 bases, with 10 bases between them. This CDR3 region has 12 residues. CDR1 LNHDA and CDR2 SQIVND come from the germline V gene (reference sequence). The CDR3 DNA reads TGTGCCAGTAGCACATCAGGGAACACCATATATTTT. This sequence encodes CASSTSGNTIYF.

As to this clone: The same CDR3 is also encoded by other DNA sequences in this sample. The chain has TRBV5-1 and TRBJ2-7, with TRBD1 identical over 9 bases. The CDR3 loop spans 14 amino acids. With 3 bases clipped from V and 4 bases from J, the junction kept 5 bases outside the gene matches. Germline CDR1 and CDR2: SGHRS and YFSETQ. The DNA of the CDR3 is TGCGCCAGCAGCTCCGGGACAGGGTCGTACGAGCAGTACTTC. This sequence encodes CASSSGTGSYEQYF.

The chain couples TRBV4-1 to TRBJ2-3, with D unclear. The germline gives CDR1 MGHRA, CDR2 YSYEKL. V lost 5 bases and J lost 1, with 10 bases in between. The CDR3 runs 14 residues. CDR3 DNA sequence: TGCGCCAGCAGCAGGACCCAGCGCACAGATACGCAGTATTTT. It is translated as CASSRTQRTDTQYF.

V usage is TRBV6-5 and J usage is TRBJ1-5; possibly TRBD1 for D (6 bases). The CDR3 contains 14 residues. V was trimmed by 6 bases and J by 2 bases, leaving 11 bases between them. Germline V gene sequence: CDR1 MNHEY, CDR2 SVGAGI. The CDR3 region has the DNA TGTGCCAGCAGCTCAGGGGTGGGCAATCAGCCCCAGCATTTT. It specifies CASSSGVGNQPQHF.

In regard to this clone: In the same sample, other DNA sequences code for this CDR3. The V call is TRBV27, the J call TRBJ1-1; no reliable D call. Germline V lookup: CDR1 MNHEY, CDR2 SMNVEV (reference sequence). There are 12 residues in the CDR3. Trimming took off 2 bases at V and 5 bases at J, with 6 bases between the two ends. The CDR3 nucleotides read TGTGCCAGCAGTTTACAAGGGACTGAAGCTTTCTTT. Protein product: CASSLQGTEAFF.

V is TRBV10-3 and J is TRBJ1-1; possible D gene TRBD1, 5 bases. The CDR3 has 15 residues. V was cut by 8 bases and J by 0 bases, with 16 bases left in between. Germline V CDR1 and CDR2: ENHRY, SYGVKD. The CDR3 bases are TGTGCCATCGGCTCCCGGGACCGATTGAACACTGAAGCTTTCTTT. Protein sequence: CAIGSRDRLNTEAFF.